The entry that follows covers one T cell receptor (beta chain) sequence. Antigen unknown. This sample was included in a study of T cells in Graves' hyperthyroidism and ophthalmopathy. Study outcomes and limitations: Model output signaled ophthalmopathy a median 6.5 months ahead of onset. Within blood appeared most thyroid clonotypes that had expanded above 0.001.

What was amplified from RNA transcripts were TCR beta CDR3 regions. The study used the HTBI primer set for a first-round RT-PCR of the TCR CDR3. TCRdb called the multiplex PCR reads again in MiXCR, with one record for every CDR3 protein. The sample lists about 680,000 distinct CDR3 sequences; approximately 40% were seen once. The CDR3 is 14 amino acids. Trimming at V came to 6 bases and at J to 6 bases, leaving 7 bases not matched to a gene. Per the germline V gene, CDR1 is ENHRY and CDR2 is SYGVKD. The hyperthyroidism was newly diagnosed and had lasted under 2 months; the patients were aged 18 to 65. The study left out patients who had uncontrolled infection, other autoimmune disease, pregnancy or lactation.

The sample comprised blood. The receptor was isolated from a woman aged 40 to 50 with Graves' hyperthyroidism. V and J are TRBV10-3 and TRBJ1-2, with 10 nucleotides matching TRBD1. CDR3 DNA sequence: TGTGCCATCAGCGCCGGGACAGGGGTGCATGGCTACACCTTC. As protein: CAISAGTGVHGYTF.